In this sample, the clone carrying this T cell receptor beta chain turned up many times. The target antigen is unknown. The record originates from a study of T-cell reconstitution after alpha-beta-depleted transplantation in children. Study-wide findings and caveats: By one year post-transplant, T-cell counts and diversity largely arose from T cells that were newly produced. Several hundred expanded graft clones reportedly were the source of alpha-beta T cells about two months after transplant. At day 60, the high TCRbeta diversity found in some patients originated from recipient T cells and thymic progenitors that had survived.

Researchers prepared the TCRbeta library using unique molecular identifiers, the study reports. TCRdb reanalysed the PCR reads using MiXCR and keeps one entry per CDR3 protein. In the table there are approximately 210,000 distinct CDR3 sequences, approximately 17% of which are singletons. The CDR3 spans 16 residues. Germline-derived CDR1 and CDR2 are SGHRS and YFSETQ. V was shortened by 0 bases and J by 2 bases, with 14 bases between the two germline ends. This rearrangement joins TRBV5-1 to TRBJ1-2; possibly TRBD1 for D (6 bases). Sequenced material: PBMCs, mostly from graft donor cells, taken 360 days after TCRalphabeta/CD19-depleted stem cell transplant. The TCR originated in a male patient aged 2-10 years who had a stem cell transplant for acute lymphoblastic leukemia, so the T cells may come from the graft donor. The CDR3 sequence is CASSLAWGAQNYGYTF. The CDR3 nucleotides read TGCGCCAGCAGCTTGGCCTGGGGGGCGCAGAACTATGGCTACACCTTC. Full variable domain (rest looked up from reference TRBV5-1 and TRBJ1-2): KAGVTQTPRYLIKTRGQQVTLSCSPISGHRSVSWYQQTPGQGLQFLFEYFSETQRNKGNFPGRFSGRQFSNSRSEMNVSTLELGDSALYLCASSLAWGAQNYGYTFGSGTRLTVV.